One and the same sample provided the 15 T cell receptor beta chains below, sequenced in a study of blood T cell repertoires in COVID-19. Sequencing was performed with immunoSEQ multiplex PCR; in TCRdb, only in-frame clones are kept and a portion is missing. This repertoire shows around 170,000 clones, about 91% found once; its top ten account for under 4.5%. The sample was peripheral blood. All receptors come from a woman aged 25 to 39 with acute or convalescent COVID-19.

This chain connects TRBV7-2 to TRBJ1-2, with 7 bases that match TRBD1. Germline V CDR1 and CDR2: SGHTA, FQGNSA. CDR3 length: 13 amino acids. The trim removed 5 bases at V and 5 bases at J, leaving 5 bases unmatched. CDR3 amino acids: CASSVDRVYGYTF. CDR3 coding DNA: TGTGCCAGCAGCGTTGACAGGGTATATGGCTACACCTTC.

The chain couples TRBV30 to TRBJ2-3; 9 positions match TRBD1. Germline assignment: CDR1 GTSNPN and CDR2 SVGIG (reference sequence). The CDR3 has 15 residues. J lost 5 bases, V lost 5 bases, and 11 bases had no gene match. The CDR3 is CAWVPGTGRGDTQYF. Here the CDR3 DNA reads TGTGCCTGGGTTCCCGGGACAGGGAGGGGAGATACGCAGTATTTT.

The chain joins TRBV11-2 to TRBJ2-1; a possible D gene is TRBD2 (5 bases). Germline V gene data show CDR1 as SGHAT and CDR2 as FQNNGV. V was shortened by 0 bases and J by 8 bases, with 11 bases between the two germline ends. The CDR3 has 14 amino acids. The CDR3 nucleotides read TGTGCCAGCAGCTTAGAGAGGGTGGCAGATGAGCAGTTCTTC. Encoded protein: CASSLERVADEQFF.

The rearrangement links TRBV2 to TRBJ2-1; a possible D gene is TRBD2 (5 bases). Germline CDR1 is SNHLY and CDR2 is FYNNEI. V lost 5 bases, J lost 0 bases, and 11 bases lay in between. This CDR3 is built from 15 residues. This chain's CDR3 is CASSRSGSSYNEQFF. In nucleotides, the CDR3 is TGTGCCAGCAGTCGAAGCGGCAGCTCCTACAATGAGCAGTTCTTC.

The chain recombines TRBV10-3 with TRBJ2-3; perhaps TRBD1 as D (5 bases). The V gene's germline CDR1 is ENHRY and CDR2 SYGVKD. The CDR3 contains 17 residues. Trimming cost V 0 bases and J 4 bases, with 17 bases left between them. The CDR3 spells CAISESRRQDIADTQYF. CDR3 sequence (DNA): TGTGCCATCAGTGAGTCGAGGCGGCAGGACATCGCAGATACGCAGTATTTT.

This chain uses TRBV5-4 with TRBJ2-2, with a tentative D call TRBD2 (5 bases). This CDR3 region has 16 residues. Germline V gene lookup returns CDR1 SGHNT and CDR2 YYREEE (reference sequence). V lost 0 bases and J lost 5, with 14 bases in between. The DNA of the CDR3 is TGTGCCAGCAGCTTGGCCGAAGCGGCCAGGACCGGGGAGCTGTTTTTT. It translates to CASSLAEAARTGELFF.

The CDR3 region is CASGVSGSYEQYF. DNA for the CDR3: TGTGCCAGCGGAGTAAGCGGCTCCTACGAGCAGTACTTC. The chain recombines TRBV5-4 with TRBJ2-7; possible D gene TRBD2, 5 bases. The ends were cut back, 7 bases at V and 0 bases at J, with 11 bases in the middle. CDR3 length: 13 amino acids. In germline, CDR1 is SGHNT, CDR2 YYREEE (reference sequence).

CDR3 loop: CASSLGQVSYNEQFF. CDR3 nucleotide sequence: TGTGCCAGCAGCTTAGGACAGGTCTCCTACAATGAGCAGTTCTTC. This sequence joins TRBV7-2 and TRBJ2-1; tentative D call: TRBD1 (6 bases). This CDR3 contains 15 residues. The germline CDR1 and CDR2 sequences are SGHTA and FQGNSA. V lost 1 base, J lost 0 bases, and 7 bases lay in between.

The chain recombines TRBV6-5 with TRBJ2-7; 9 positions match TRBD1. Germline CDR1 and CDR2: MNHEY and SVGAGI. Trimming at V came to 7 bases and at J to 2 bases, leaving 6 bases not matched to a gene. CDR3 length: 14 residues. In DNA, the CDR3 is TGTGCCAGCACCTCCGGACAGGGGACCTACGAGCAGTACTTC. It encodes CASTSGQGTYEQYF.

A single count supports this clone. This chain uses TRBV5-1 with TRBJ2-7, with 7 bases identical to TRBD1. V was clipped by 4 bases and J by 6 bases; unmatched bases: 10. The CDR3 has 14 amino acids. The germline V gene encodes CDR1 SGHRS and CDR2 YFSETQ. For the CDR3, the DNA is TGCGCCAGCAGCACCGAGGGGGCGCGTCTCGAGCAGTACTTC. This encodes CASSTEGARLEQYF.

The rearrangement links TRBV6-5 to TRBJ2-3, with D perhaps TRBD2 (5 bases). The CDR3 length is 13 residues. V lost 1 base, J lost 5 bases, and 7 bases lay in between. Germline V gene lookup returns CDR1 MNHEY and CDR2 SVGAGI. CDR3 sequence (DNA): TGTGCCAGCAGTTACTTTGGGAGAGATACGCAGTATTTT. It is translated as CASSYFGRDTQYF.

The chain uses TRBV27 and TRBJ1-4; possible D gene TRBD1, 6 bases. The germline V and J ends were trimmed by 6 bases and 5 bases, with 13 bases remaining between them. This CDR3 comprises 14 residues. Germline CDR1 reads MNHEY; CDR2 reads SMNVEV (reference sequence). The chain's CDR3 is CASRHRARNEKLFF. The CDR3 coding sequence is TGTGCCAGCAGACACAGGGCGAGAAATGAAAAACTGTTTTTT.

This chain links TRBV3-1 (or the pseudogene TRBV3-2) with TRBJ1-1, with D possibly TRBD1 on 6 matching bases. Germline values: CDR1 LGHDT, CDR2 YNNKEL (reference sequence). The CDR3 covers 13 residues. V was cut by 3 bases and J by 7 bases, with 12 bases left in between. The CDR3 DNA reads TGTGCCAGCAGCCAGGCGTTAGGGGGTGAAGCTTTCTTT. Translation: CASSQALGGEAFF.

This clone came up once. The rearrangement links TRBV7-2 to TRBJ1-5; D not resolved. This CDR3 contains 15 residues. V lost 4 bases to trimming and J lost 2 bases, with 12 bases between them. Germline V CDR1 and CDR2: SGHTA, FQGNSA. CDR3 in amino acids: CASSYEGGGNQPQHF. The CDR3 DNA reads as TGTGCCAGCAGCTACGAAGGAGGTGGCAATCAGCCCCAGCATTTT. The complete variable domain, with remaining parts taken from reference TRBV7-2 and TRBJ1-5, reads GAGVSQSPSNKVTEKGKDVELRCDPISGHTALYWYRQSLGQGLEFLIYFQGNSAPDKSGLPSDRFSAERTGGSVSTLTIQRTQQEDSAVYLCASSYEGGGNQPQHFGDGTRLSIL.

The chain is built from TRBV12-3 or TRBV12-4 and TRBJ1-5; D gene uncertain. V was clipped by 8 bases and J by 8 bases, with 13 bases between them. This CDR3 has 12 residues. Here the CDR3 reads CASAQSAKPQHF. CDR3 coding DNA: TGTGCCAGCGCCCAGTCAGCGAAGCCCCAGCATTTT.